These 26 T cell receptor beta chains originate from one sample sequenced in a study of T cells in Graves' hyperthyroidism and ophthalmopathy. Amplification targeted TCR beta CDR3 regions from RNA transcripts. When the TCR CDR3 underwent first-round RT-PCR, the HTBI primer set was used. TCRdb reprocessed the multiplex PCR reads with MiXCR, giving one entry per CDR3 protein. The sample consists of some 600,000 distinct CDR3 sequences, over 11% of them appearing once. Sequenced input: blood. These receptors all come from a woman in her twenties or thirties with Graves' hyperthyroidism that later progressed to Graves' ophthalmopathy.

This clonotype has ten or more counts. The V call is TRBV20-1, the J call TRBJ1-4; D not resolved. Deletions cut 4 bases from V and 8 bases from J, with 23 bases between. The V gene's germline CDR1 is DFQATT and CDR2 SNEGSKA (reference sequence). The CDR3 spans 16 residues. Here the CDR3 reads CSATFPREGIDEKLFF. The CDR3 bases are TGCAGTGCTACCTTCCCGCGGGAGGGAATTGACGAAAAACTGTTTTTT.

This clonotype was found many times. For the CDR3, the DNA is TGTGCCAGCAGTTTAATTGAGTCCGGCAATGAGCAGTTCTTC. Residues: CASSLIESGNEQFF. V and J are TRBV12-3 or TRBV12-4 and TRBJ2-1; D not resolved. The CDR3 contains 14 residues. The V end was cut by 2 bases, the J end by 6 bases, with 11 bases between.

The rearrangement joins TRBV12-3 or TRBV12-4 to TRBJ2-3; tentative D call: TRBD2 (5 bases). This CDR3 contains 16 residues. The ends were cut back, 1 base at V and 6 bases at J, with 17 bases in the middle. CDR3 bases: TGTGCCAGCAGTTTAGAGCTAGCTGGCGCTCTTGATACGCAGTATTTT. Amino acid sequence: CASSLELAGALDTQYF.

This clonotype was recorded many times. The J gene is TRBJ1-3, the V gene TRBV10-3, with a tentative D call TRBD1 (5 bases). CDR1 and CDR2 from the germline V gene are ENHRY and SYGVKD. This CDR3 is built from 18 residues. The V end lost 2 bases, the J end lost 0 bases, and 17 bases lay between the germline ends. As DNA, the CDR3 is TGTGCCATCAGTGAGGGCTGGACATATGATGACTCTGGAAACACCATATATTTT. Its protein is CAISEGWTYDDSGNTIYF.

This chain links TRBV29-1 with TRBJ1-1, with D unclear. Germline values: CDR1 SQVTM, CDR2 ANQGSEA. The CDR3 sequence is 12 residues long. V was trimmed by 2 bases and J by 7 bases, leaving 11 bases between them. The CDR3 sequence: CSVEPFEGEAFF. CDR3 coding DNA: TGCAGCGTTGAACCTTTTGAGGGTGAAGCTTTCTTT.

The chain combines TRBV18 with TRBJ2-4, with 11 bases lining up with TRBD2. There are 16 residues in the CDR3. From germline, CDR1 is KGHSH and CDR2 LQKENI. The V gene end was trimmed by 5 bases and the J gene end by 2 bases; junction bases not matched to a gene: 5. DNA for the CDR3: TGTGCCAGCTCAACTGGGACTAGCGGTACCAAAAACATTCAGTACTTC. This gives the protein CASSTGTSGTKNIQYF.

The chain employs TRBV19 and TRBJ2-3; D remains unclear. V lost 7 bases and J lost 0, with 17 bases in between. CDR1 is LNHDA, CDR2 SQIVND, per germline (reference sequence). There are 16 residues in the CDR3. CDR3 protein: CASTNRPFQSTDTQYF. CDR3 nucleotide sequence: TGTGCCAGTACCAATCGGCCGTTCCAGAGCACAGATACGCAGTATTTT.

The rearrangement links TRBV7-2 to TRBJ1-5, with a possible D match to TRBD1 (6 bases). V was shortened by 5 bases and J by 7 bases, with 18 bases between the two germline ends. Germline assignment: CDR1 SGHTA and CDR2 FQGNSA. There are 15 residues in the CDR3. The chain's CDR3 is CASSPSPGGRQPQHF. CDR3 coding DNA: TGTGCCAGCAGCCCCTCTCCGGGGGGCAGGCAGCCCCAGCATTTT.

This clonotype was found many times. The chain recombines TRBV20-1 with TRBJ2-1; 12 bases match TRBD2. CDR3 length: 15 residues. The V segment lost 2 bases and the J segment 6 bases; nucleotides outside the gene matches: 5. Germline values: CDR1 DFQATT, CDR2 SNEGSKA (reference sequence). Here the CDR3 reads CSARPTSGSRNEQFF. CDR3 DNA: TGCAGTGCTAGACCGACTAGCGGGAGCCGCAATGAGCAGTTCTTC.

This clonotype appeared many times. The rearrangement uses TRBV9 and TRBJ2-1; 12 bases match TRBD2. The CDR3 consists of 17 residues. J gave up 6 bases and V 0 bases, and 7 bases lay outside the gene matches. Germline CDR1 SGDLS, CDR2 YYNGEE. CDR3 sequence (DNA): TGTGCCAGCAGCGTAGCACTAGCGGGAGGTCAATCCAATGAGCAGTTCTTC. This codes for CASSVALAGGQSNEQFF.

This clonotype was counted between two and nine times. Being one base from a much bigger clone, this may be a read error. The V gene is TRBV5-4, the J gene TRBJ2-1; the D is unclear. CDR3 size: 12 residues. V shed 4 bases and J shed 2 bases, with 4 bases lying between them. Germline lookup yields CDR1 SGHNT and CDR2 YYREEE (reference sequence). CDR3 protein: CASSGAYNEQFF. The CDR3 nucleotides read TGTGCCAGCAGCGGGGCCTACAATGAGCAGTTCTTC.

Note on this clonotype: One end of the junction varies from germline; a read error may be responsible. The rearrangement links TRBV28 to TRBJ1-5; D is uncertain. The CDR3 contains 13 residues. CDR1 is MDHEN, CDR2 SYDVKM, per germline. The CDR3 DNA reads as TGTGCCAGCAGTTTAGGTGGGAATCCGCCCCAGCATTTT. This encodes CASSLGGNPPQHF.

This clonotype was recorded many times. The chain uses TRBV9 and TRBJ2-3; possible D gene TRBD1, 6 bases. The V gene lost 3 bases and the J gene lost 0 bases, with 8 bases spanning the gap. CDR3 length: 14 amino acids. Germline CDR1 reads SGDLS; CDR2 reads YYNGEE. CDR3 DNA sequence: TGTGCCAGCAGCGGGACAGTGAGCACAGATACGCAGTATTTT. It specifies CASSGTVSTDTQYF.

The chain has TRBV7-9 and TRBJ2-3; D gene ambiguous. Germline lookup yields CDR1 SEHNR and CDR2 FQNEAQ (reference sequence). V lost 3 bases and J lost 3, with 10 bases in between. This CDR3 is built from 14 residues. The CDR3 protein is CASSFTEETDTQYF. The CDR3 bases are TGTGCCAGCAGCTTTACTGAGGAAACAGATACGCAGTATTTT.

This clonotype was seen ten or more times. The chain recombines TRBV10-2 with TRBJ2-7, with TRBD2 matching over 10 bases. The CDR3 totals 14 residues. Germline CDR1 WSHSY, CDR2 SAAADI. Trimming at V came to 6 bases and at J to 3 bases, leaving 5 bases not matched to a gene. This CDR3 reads CASRGTSDFYEQYF. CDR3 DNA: TGCGCCAGCAGGGGGACTAGCGATTTCTACGAGCAGTACTTC.

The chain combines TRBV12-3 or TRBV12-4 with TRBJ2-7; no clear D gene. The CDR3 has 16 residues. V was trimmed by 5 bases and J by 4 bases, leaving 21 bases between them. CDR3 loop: CASSRLRLSEGYEQYF. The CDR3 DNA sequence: TGTGCCAGCAGTCGCCTCCGACTTTCCGAAGGATACGAGCAGTACTTC.

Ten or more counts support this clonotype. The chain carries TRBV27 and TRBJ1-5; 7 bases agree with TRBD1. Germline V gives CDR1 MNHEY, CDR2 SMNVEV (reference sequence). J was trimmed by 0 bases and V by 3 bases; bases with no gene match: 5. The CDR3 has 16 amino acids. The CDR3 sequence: CASSFGGQYSNQPQHF. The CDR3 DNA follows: TGTGCCAGCAGTTTTGGGGGACAGTATAGCAATCAGCCCCAGCATTTT.

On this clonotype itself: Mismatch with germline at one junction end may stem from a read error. Here the CDR3 reads CTTSREDSPEEKLFF. The CDR3 coding sequence is TGTACCACCAGCAGAGAGGACAGCCCGGAGGAAAAACTGTTTTTT. The chain is built from TRBV15 and TRBJ1-4; a possible D gene is TRBD1 (6 bases). Germline V gene lookup returns CDR1 LNHNV and CDR2 YYDKDF (reference sequence). The CDR3 extends over 15 amino acids. Looking up the rest from reference TRBV15 and TRBJ1-4 gives the full variable domain: DAMVIQNPRYQVTQFGKPVTLSCSQTLNHNVMYWYQQKSSQAPKLLFHYYDKDFNNEADTPDNFQSRRPNTSFCFLDIRSPGLGDTAMYLCTTSREDSPEEKLFFGSGTQLSVL.

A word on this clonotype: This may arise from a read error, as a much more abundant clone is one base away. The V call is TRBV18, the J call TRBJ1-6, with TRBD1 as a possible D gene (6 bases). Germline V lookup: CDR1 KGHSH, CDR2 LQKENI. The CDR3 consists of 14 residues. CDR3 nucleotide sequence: TGTGCCAGCTCACCACCGGCAGGGGATTCACCCCCCCACTTT. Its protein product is CASSPPAGDSPPHF.

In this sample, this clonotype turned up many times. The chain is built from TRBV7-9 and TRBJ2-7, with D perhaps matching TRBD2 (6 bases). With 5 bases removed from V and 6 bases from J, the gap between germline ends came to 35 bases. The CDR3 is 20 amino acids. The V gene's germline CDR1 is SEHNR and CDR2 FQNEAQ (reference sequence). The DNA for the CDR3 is TGTGCCAGCAGCCCTCCATCCCGGATGACGGGAGCAGAGATGACGGGCGAGCAGTACTTC. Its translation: CASSPPSRMTGAEMTGEQYF.

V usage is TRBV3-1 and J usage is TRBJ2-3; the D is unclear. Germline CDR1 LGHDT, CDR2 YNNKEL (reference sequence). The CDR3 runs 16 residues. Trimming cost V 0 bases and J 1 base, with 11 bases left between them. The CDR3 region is CASSQEVSVRTDTQYF. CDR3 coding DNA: TGTGCCAGCAGCCAAGAAGTATCTGTACGCACAGATACGCAGTATTTT.

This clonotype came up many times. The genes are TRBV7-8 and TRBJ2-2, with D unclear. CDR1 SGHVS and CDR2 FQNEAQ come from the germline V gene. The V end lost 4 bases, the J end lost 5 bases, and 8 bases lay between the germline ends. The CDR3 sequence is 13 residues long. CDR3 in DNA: TGTGCCAGCAGCTACGATCTTACCGGGGAGCTGTTTTTT. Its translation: CASSYDLTGELFF.

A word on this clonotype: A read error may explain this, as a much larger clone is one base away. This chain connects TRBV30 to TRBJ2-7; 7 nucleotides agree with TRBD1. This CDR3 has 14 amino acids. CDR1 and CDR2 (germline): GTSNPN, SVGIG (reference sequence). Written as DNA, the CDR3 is TGTGCCTGGAGTCCCGGGACAGCGACCTACAAGCAGTACTTC. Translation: CAWSPGTATYKQYF.

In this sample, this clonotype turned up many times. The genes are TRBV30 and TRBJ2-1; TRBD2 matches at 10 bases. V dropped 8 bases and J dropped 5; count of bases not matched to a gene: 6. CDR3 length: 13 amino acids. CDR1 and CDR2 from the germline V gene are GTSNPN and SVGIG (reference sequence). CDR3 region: CAKASGRDNEQFF. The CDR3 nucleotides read TGTGCCAAGGCTAGCGGGAGAGACAATGAGCAGTTCTTC.

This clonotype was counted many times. The chain's CDR3 is CASSLGRFNEQFF. CDR3 nucleotide sequence: TGCGCCAGCAGCTTGGGGCGGTTCAATGAGCAGTTCTTC. V gene TRBV5-1 combines with J gene TRBJ2-1; D call uncertain. The germline V and J ends were trimmed by 0 bases and 6 bases, with 7 bases remaining between them. This CDR3 has 13 residues. Per the germline V gene, CDR1 is SGHRS and CDR2 is YFSETQ.

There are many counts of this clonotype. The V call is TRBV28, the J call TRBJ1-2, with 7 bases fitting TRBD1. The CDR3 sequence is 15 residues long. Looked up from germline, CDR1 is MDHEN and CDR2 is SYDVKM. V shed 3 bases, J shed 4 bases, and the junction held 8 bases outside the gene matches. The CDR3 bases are TGTGCCAGCAGTTTTATGGGACAGAACCCCTATGGCTACACCTTC. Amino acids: CASSFMGQNPYGYTF.